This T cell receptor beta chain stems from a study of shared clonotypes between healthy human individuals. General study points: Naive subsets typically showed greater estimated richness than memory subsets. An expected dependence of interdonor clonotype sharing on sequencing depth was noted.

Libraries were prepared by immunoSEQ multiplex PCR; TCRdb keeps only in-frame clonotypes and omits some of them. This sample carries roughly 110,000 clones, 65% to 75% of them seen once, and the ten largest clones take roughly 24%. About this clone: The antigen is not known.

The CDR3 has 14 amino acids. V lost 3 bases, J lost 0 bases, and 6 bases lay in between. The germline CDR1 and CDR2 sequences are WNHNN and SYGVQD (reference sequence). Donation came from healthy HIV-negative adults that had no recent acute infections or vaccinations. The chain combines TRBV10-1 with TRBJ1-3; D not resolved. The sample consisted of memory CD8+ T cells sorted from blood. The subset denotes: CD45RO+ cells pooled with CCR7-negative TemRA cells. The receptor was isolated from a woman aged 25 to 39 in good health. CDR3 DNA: TGCGCCAGCAGTGAAGAAGTCTCTGGAAACACCATATATTTT. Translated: CASSEEVSGNTIYF.